Listed below are T cell receptor beta chains from one sample, sequenced in a study of T cell responses to AZD1222 COVID-19 vaccine. Clones were read by immunoSEQ multiplex PCR, and TCRdb kept only the in-frame ones, dropping some. The profile shows 160,000 or so clones, 90% to 95% of them singletons. The sample in question was peripheral blood, obtained 28 days after the second AZD1222 dose. The receptors were sampled from an adult who received the AZD1222 COVID-19 vaccine. Each CDR3 is given with its conserved first and last residue. A D gene is named only where the DNA matches it firmly. Part of the rows lack a size; the others show once, few, many or a class for expanded clones.

d_call,clone_size,j_call,v_call,cdr3_nt,cdr3_aa
TRBD1,-,TRBJ1-6,TRBV5-1,TGCGCCAGCAGCTTAAGGGACAGGAGTGATTCACCCCTCCACTTT,CASSLRDRSDSPLHF
-,-,TRBJ1-6,TRBV7-8,TGTGCCAGCAGCTTAGGGGCCCGCTCGGGCAATTCACCCCTCCACTTT,CASSLGARSGNSPLHF
-,-,TRBJ1-1,TRBV6-5,TGTGCCAGCCGCAGAGGGAACCCCTCGATAGCTTTCTTT,CASRRGNPSIAFF
-,-,TRBJ1-1,TRBV15,TGTGCCACCCAACAAGGGTTGAACACTGAAGCTTTCTTT,CATQQGLNTEAFF
-,once,TRBJ2-1,TRBV19,TGTGCCAGTAGTCACAGGGCGAGCTCCTACAATGAGCAGTTCTTC,CASSHRASSYNEQFF
-,-,TRBJ1-4,TRBV7-8,TGTGCCAGCAGCGACCGCCGCGCAACTAATGAAAAACTGTTTTTT,CASSDRRATNEKLFF
TRBD2,-,TRBJ2-1,TRBV29-1,TGCAGCGCTATAGCGGGGGGGCTTGAGCAGTTCTTC,CSAIAGGLEQFF
-,-,TRBJ1-1,TRBV6-5,TGTGCCAGCAGGAAACAGGTGAACACTGAAGCTTTCTTT,CASRKQVNTEAFF
-,-,TRBJ2-7,TRBV5-4,TGTGCCAGCAGCTTTGGGGGCCCCGGCAACGAGCAGTACTTC,CASSFGGPGNEQYF
-,-,TRBJ2-7,TRBV15,TGTGCCACCAGCAGAGTTCGAGGGGGCTCCTACGAGCAGTACTTC,CATSRVRGGSYEQYF